The clone carrying this TCR beta chain was found a few times. Unique molecular identifiers were used to barcode this TCRbeta library. TCRdb processed the PCR reads anew with MiXCR; each CDR3 protein has one entry. The table shows about 480,000 distinct CDR3 sequences, with 9.5% to 15% occurring only once. This record comes from a study of T-cell reconstitution after alpha-beta-depleted transplantation in children. The CDR3 totals 13 residues. Germline V CDR1 and CDR2: SGHTA, FQGNSA. The V gene lost 4 bases and the J gene lost 4 bases, with 8 bases spanning the gap. The TCR was taken from a human donor who donated a stem cell graft to a child with combined immunodeficiency. This chain links TRBV7-2 with TRBJ1-5; D is possibly TRBD1 (6 bases). The input for sequencing was PBMCs from the stem cell graft donor, taken from the stem cell graft. The CDR3 here is CASSSQGNQPQHF. DNA for the CDR3: TGTGCCAGCAGCTCACAGGGAAATCAGCCCCAGCATTTT.